The rows below give T cell receptor beta chains drawn from one sample of a study of early T cells in non-severe SARS-CoV-2 infection. In TCRdb, the 5' RACE reads were re-called with MiXCR into one record per CDR3 protein. The sample records approximately 44,000 distinct CDR3 sequences, 12% being singletons. Input material: whole blood. These receptors all come from an adult who was a healthcare worker with PCR-confirmed SARS-CoV-2 infection or an uninfected control (not recorded which). CDR3s include the opening cysteine and the closing phenylalanine or tryptophan. D genes are given only for firm matches. A clone size is listed for some rows: how often the clone was seen (once, few, many), or a class if it is expanded.

TRBV12-3/TRBV12-4	.	TRBJ1-2	few	CASSSQSGANYGYTF	TGTGCCAGCAGTTCACAATCTGGGGCTAACTATGGCTACACCTTC
TRBV2	TRBD1	TRBJ1-1	many	CANLNRGTEAFF	TGTGCCAACCTAAACAGGGGCACTGAAGCTTTCTTT
TRBV14	.	TRBJ1-1	.	CASSQDIGRKAFF	TGTGCCAGCAGCCAAGATATCGGGCGGAAAGCTTTCTTT
TRBV5-1	TRBD1	TRBJ1-4	.	CASSWDRGEGEKLFF	TGCGCCAGCAGCTGGGACAGGGGAGAGGGTGAAAAACTGTTTTTT
TRBV6-6	.	TRBJ1-5	many	CASSYSGSQPQHF	TGTGCCAGCAGTTACTCGGGGAGCCAGCCCCAGCATTTT
TRBV29-1	.	TRBJ2-5	few	CSVQRRLVGTQYF	TGCAGCGTCCAAAGGCGTCTGGTGGGGACCCAGTACTTC
TRBV6-5	.	TRBJ1-3	.	CASSRALGASPFLSSGNTIYF	TGTGCCAGCAGTCGCGCTTTGGGGGCCAGCCCGTTTTTATCTTCTGGAAACACCATATATTTT
TRBV28	.	TRBJ1-1	.	CASSAGQPLRTEAFF	TGTGCCAGCAGCGCGGGGCAGCCTTTAAGGACTGAAGCTTTCTTT
TRBV29-1	.	TRBJ2-7	few	CSVESGSSYEQYF	TGCAGCGTTGAATCGGGCAGCTCCTACGAGCAGTACTTC
TRBV6-6	.	TRBJ1-2	many	CASSYSGRPNYGYTF	TGTGCCAGCAGTTACTCGGGAAGGCCTAACTATGGCTACACCTTC
TRBV6-2/TRBV6-3	.	TRBJ1-1	many	CASRTNLGTEAFF	TGTGCCAGCAGAACAAACCTGGGCACTGAAGCTTTCTTT
TRBV10-3	.	TRBJ2-5	.	CAIRGGLTPGQETQYF	TGTGCCATCAGGGGGGGACTGACTCCCGGGCAAGAGACCCAGTACTTC